This TCR beta chain was observed in a study of T-cell reconstitution after alpha-beta-depleted transplantation in children. Regarding the study as a whole: Several hundred expanded graft clones reportedly gave rise to the alpha-beta T cells present about two months after transplant.

Construction of the TCRbeta library involved unique molecular identifiers. MiXCR, run by TCRdb on the PCR reads, gives a single entry per CDR3 protein. The repertoire consists of around 490,000 distinct CDR3 sequences, with about an eighth occurring once and the leading ten covering 11% to 15%. This clonotype was seen a handful of times. Its target is not known. The V and J ends lost 5 bases and 0 bases respectively, with 8 bases between them. The germline V gene has CDR1 SQVTM and CDR2 ANQGSEA. The CDR3 sequence is 13 residues long. Here the sequenced sample was PBMCs, mostly from graft donor cells, taken 180 days after TCRalphabeta/CD19-depleted stem cell transplant. This sequence joins TRBV29-1 and TRBJ1-3, with a weak D call TRBD1 (5 bases). The sequence was collected from a female patient aged 2-10 years who had a stem cell transplant for aplastic anemia, so the T cells may come from the graft donor. Here the CDR3 DNA reads TGCAGCGTTTCACAGGACTCTGGAAACACCATATATTTT. Its translation: CSVSQDSGNTIYF.